The 13 T cell receptor beta chains below all came from one sample that was sequenced in a study of control samples from healthy donors and cancer patients (dated by TCRdb to the early 2020s). Library preparation used the immunoSEQ multiplex PCR assay. What TCRdb holds here is the immuneACCESS table cut down to in-frame rearrangements. Part of the clones is not present; checked against another copy, under half of the missing clones reflect an unresolved V gene, and the others are unexplained. Within this sample are approximately 170,000 clones, with 90% to 95% of them counted one time only. About 0.64% of the sample lies in the top ten. The sequenced material came from blood. The source is a woman in her twenties or thirties in good health.

This clone appeared a single time. The chain recombines TRBV5-5 with TRBJ1-6; the D is unclear. Germline V CDR1 and CDR2: SGHKS, YYEKEE (reference sequence). This CDR3 spans 15 amino acids. The V gene lost 0 bases and the J gene lost 5 bases, with 9 bases spanning the gap. The CDR3 DNA reads as TGTGCCAGCAGCTTGGTTTCGTTTGATAATTCACCCCTCCACTTT. Translating gives CASSLVSFDNSPLHF.

The V gene is TRBV27, the J gene TRBJ1-6, with D perhaps TRBD1 (6 bases). V was clipped by 6 bases and J by 5 bases, with 14 bases between them. The CDR3 consists of 15 residues. Germline V lookup: CDR1 MNHEY, CDR2 SMNVEV (reference sequence). The chain's CDR3 is CASRPRQEHNSPLHF. The CDR3 bases are TGTGCCAGCAGACCCAGACAGGAACATAATTCACCCCTCCACTTT.

This clone was found once. The V and J genes are TRBV3-1 (or the pseudogene TRBV3-2) and TRBJ2-4; no firm D call. Germline values: CDR1 LGHDT, CDR2 YNNKEL (reference sequence). The CDR3 loop spans 16 amino acids. V was shortened by 4 bases and J by 6 bases, with 19 bases between the two germline ends. DNA of the CDR3: TGTGCCAGCAGCCCCGCTCCGGTTGACCCCTTAAACATTCAGTACTTC. Amino acids: CASSPAPVDPLNIQYF.

This clone showed up just a few times. The chain has TRBV2 and TRBJ1-1; 10 nucleotides match TRBD1. V lost 6 bases, J lost 4 bases, and 14 bases stayed unmatched. Germline V gene sequence: CDR1 SNHLY, CDR2 FYNNEI. This CDR3 has 17 amino acids. CDR3 in amino acids: CASRYSPTGGSGTEAFF. For the CDR3, the DNA is TGTGCCAGCAGATATAGCCCGACAGGGGGCTCGGGCACTGAAGCTTTCTTT. Variable domain in full (rest from reference TRBV2 and TRBJ1-1): EPEVTQTPSHQVTQMGQEVILRCVPISNHLYFYWYRQILGQKVEFLVSFYNNEISEKSEIFDDQFSVERPDGSNFTLKIRSTKLEDSAMYFCASRYSPTGGSGTEAFFGQGTRLTVV.

Comments on this clone: The sample holds other DNA sequences that translate to the same CDR3. J is TRBJ2-5 and V is TRBV12-3 or TRBV12-4; no clear D. The CDR3 loop spans 12 amino acids. With 1 base removed from V and 1 base from J, the gap between germline ends came to 1 base. The CDR3 sequence: CASSLGQETQYF. The CDR3 DNA reads as TGTGCCAGCAGTTTAGGCCAAGAGACCCAGTACTTC.

This rearrangement joins TRBV21-1 to TRBJ1-6; the table calls TRBD1, which could not be checked here. TRBV21-1 represents a pseudogene. CDR3 length equals 16 residues. CDR3 protein: CASSSPNRDSNSPLHF. CDR3 nucleotide sequence: TGTGCCAGCAGCTCTCCAAACCGGGACAGTAATTCACCCCTCCACTTT.

The chain employs TRBV7-9 and TRBJ2-7; TRBD1 agrees at 7 bases. The germline V gene has CDR1 SEHNR and CDR2 FQNEAQ (reference sequence). The V gene end was trimmed by 5 bases and the J gene end by 4 bases; junction bases not matched to a gene: 17. The CDR3 has 17 amino acids. The CDR3 region is CASSPLEAGTAPYEQYF. Here the CDR3 DNA reads TGTGCCAGCAGCCCTCTGGAGGCTGGGACAGCCCCTTACGAGCAGTACTTC.

The chain links TRBV15 to TRBJ2-7, with a possible D match to TRBD1 (6 bases). This CDR3 has 12 residues. Germline-derived CDR1 and CDR2 are LNHNV and YYDKDF (reference sequence). V shed 8 bases and J shed 0 bases, with 8 bases lying between them. DNA of the CDR3: TGTGCCACCGCAGGGGACTCCTACGAGCAGTACTTC. Translation gives CATAGDSYEQYF.

The rearrangement uses TRBV25-1 and TRBJ1-1, with D unresolved. With 6 bases removed from V and 1 base from J, the gap between germline ends came to 12 bases. This CDR3 comprises 14 residues. Germline V gene lookup returns CDR1 MGHDK and CDR2 SYGVNS. The DNA for the CDR3 is TGTGCCAGCAGGGTCGGACGGGGGAACACTGAAGCTTTCTTT. It codes for CASRVGRGNTEAFF.

The chain joins TRBV4-1 to TRBJ2-7; TRBD2 matches 8 bases. CDR1 and CDR2 from the germline V gene are MGHRA and YSYEKL. Trimming at V came to 0 bases and at J to 7 bases, leaving 20 bases not matched to a gene. The CDR3 spans 19 residues. The CDR3: CASSQDRLLGAGVIREQYF. CDR3 nucleotide sequence: TGCGCCAGCAGCCAAGATAGGCTCCTAGGAGCGGGAGTAATCAGGGAGCAGTACTTC.

J is TRBJ2-1 and V is TRBV28; possible D gene TRBD2, 5 bases. Trimming took off 5 bases at V and 3 bases at J, with 11 bases between the two ends. Germline V gene data show CDR1 as MDHEN and CDR2 as SYDVKM. This CDR3 is 14 amino acids long. The CDR3 DNA reads TGTGCCAGCAGTACTGAGGGATACTACAATGAGCAGTTCTTC. It is translated as CASSTEGYYNEQFF. Looking up the rest from reference TRBV28 and TRBJ2-1 gives the full variable domain: DVKVTQSSRYLVKRTGEKVFLECVQDMDHENMFWYRQDPGLGLRLIYFSYDVKMKEKGDIPEGYSVSREKKERFSLILESASTNQTSMYLCASSTEGYYNEQFFGPGTRLTVL.

V is TRBV18 and J is TRBJ1-5; a possible D gene is TRBD1 (6 bases). The CDR3 is 16 residues long. Germline V gene data show CDR1 as KGHSH and CDR2 as LQKENI. V lost 0 bases and J lost 0, with 9 bases in between. The CDR3 DNA is TGTGCCAGCTCACCACCGGGGGCAAATAGCAATCAGCCCCAGCATTTT. Protein: CASSPPGANSNQPQHF. Based on the CDR3 plus reference TRBV18 and TRBJ1-5, the full variable domain is NAGVMQNPRHLVRRRGQEARLRCSPMKGHSHVYWYRQLPEEGLKFMVYLQKENIIDESGMPKERFSAEFPKEGPSILRIQQVVRGDSAAYFCASSPPGANSNQPQHFGDGTRLSIL.

The chain links TRBV5-1 to TRBJ2-2, with TRBD2 identical over 9 bases. The germline CDR1 and CDR2 sequences are SGHRS and YFSETQ. Losses at the gene ends were 5 bases for V and 5 bases for J; bases not matched to a gene: 10. The CDR3 extends over 16 amino acids. CDR3 nucleotides: TGCGCCAGCAGAGTGGGTCCCCTAGCGGGGACCGGGGAGCTGTTTTTT. This translates into CASRVGPLAGTGELFF. The full variable domain, in which reference TRBV5-1 and TRBJ2-2 provide the parts outside the CDR3, is KAGVTQTPRYLIKTRGQQVTLSCSPISGHRSVSWYQQTPGQGLQFLFEYFSETQRNKGNFPGRFSGRQFSNSRSEMNVSTLELGDSALYLCASRVGPLAGTGELFFGEGSRLTVL.